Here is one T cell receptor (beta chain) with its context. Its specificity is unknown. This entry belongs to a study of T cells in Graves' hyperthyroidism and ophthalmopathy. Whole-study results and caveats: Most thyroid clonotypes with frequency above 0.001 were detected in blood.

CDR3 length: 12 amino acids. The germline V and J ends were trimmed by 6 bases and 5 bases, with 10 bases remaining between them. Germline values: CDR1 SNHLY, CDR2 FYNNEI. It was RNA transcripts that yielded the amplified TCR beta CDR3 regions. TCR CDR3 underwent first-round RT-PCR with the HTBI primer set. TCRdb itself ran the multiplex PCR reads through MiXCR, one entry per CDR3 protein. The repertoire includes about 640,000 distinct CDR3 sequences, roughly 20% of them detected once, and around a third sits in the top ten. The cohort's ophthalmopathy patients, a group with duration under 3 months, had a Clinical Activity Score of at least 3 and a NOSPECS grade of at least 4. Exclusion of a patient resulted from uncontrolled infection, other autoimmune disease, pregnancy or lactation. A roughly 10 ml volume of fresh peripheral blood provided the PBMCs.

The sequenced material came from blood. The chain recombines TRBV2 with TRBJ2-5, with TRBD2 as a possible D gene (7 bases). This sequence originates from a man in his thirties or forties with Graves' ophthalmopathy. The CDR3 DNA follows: TGTGCCAGCAGGAGGGGGGGTGAGACCCAGTACTTC. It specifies CASRRGGETQYF.